This T cell receptor beta chain came from a study of blood T cell repertoires in COVID-19. Study details: Sites across the United States, Italy and Spain contributed samples from acute and convalescent COVID-19.

The method was immunoSEQ multiplex PCR; TCRdb's version includes in-frame clones alone and lacks a portion of them. The profile shows approximately 300,000 clones, around 87% of them singletons. Participants were placed into cohorts based on the clinical history they reported. This TCR was recovered from a woman in her thirties who had recovered from COVID-19. Material: PBMCs or T cells enriched from blood (not recorded which).

The CDR3 DNA sequence: TGCGCCAGCAGACCACGGGGCCAGGGGGCCTATGGCTACACCTTC. Its protein is CASRPRGQGAYGYTF. The rearrangement links TRBV4-1 to TRBJ1-2; TRBD1 agrees at 8 bases. The CDR3 has 15 amino acids. J gave up 4 bases and V 6 bases, and 10 bases lay outside the gene matches. In germline, CDR1 is MGHRA, CDR2 YSYEKL.